Each of the 10 T cell receptor beta chains below was sequenced from the same sample in a study of CDR3 diversity in severe acne. In TCRdb, the PCR reads were re-called with MiXCR into one record per CDR3 protein. The sample carries 85,000 to 120,000 distinct CDR3 sequences, around 53% recorded once. The sample consisted of blood. The source is a male donor with acne.

The table lists this clonotype with a count of one. J is TRBJ2-5 and V is TRBV9; 12 bases map to TRBD2. The CDR3 runs 14 residues. The ends lost 3 bases at V and 4 bases at J; junction bases unmatched: 1. CDR1 and CDR2 from the germline V gene are SGDLS and YYNGEE. In nucleotides, the CDR3 is TGTGCCAGCAGCGAGGGACTAGCGGGAGAGACCCAGTACTTC. Protein product: CASSEGLAGETQYF. Based on the CDR3 plus reference TRBV9 and TRBJ2-5, the full variable domain is DSGVTQTPKHLITATGQRVTLRCSPRSGDLSVYWYQQSLDQGLQFLIQYYNGEERAKGNILERFSAQQFPDLHSELNLSSLELGDSALYFCASSEGLAGETQYFGPGTRLLVL.

This clonotype was picked up many times. V gene TRBV15 combines with J gene TRBJ2-7; D ambiguous. The CDR3 has 14 residues. V was pared by 1 base and J by 5 bases, with 12 bases between. Germline CDR1 is LNHNV and CDR2 is YYDKDF (reference sequence). The CDR3 DNA is TGTGCCACCAGCAGAGTAAATGAGCGCCACGAGCAGTACTTC. Amino acids: CATSRVNERHEQYF. The entire variable domain, with the rest obtained from reference TRBV15 and TRBJ2-7, is as follows: DAMVIQNPRYQVTQFGKPVTLSCSQTLNHNVMYWYQQKSSQAPKLLFHYYDKDFNNEADTPDNFQSRRPNTSFCFLDIRSPGLGDTAMYLCATSRVNERHEQYFGPGTRLTVT.

This CDR3 reads CASSLPDQPQHF. CDR3 DNA: TGTGCCAGCAGCCTCCCGGACCAGCCCCAGCATTTT. V is TRBV3-1 and J is TRBJ1-5; no clear D. Germline V gives CDR1 LGHDT, CDR2 YNNKEL (reference sequence). The CDR3 consists of 12 residues. V dropped 4 bases and J dropped 7 bases, with 8 bases sitting between them.

There are many counts of this clonotype. The chain combines TRBV7-2 with TRBJ2-7, with 8 positions matching TRBD1. Germline V gene sequence: CDR1 SGHTA, CDR2 FQGNSA. The CDR3 is 14 amino acids. Losses at the gene ends were 4 bases for V and 10 bases for J; bases not matched to a gene: 12. The CDR3 sequence: CASSSTRTGFKQYF. The CDR3 nucleotides read TGTGCCAGCAGCTCCACCAGGACAGGGTTTAAACAGTACTTC.

By share of the sample, this clonotype is medium-sized. This chain joins TRBV7-8 and TRBJ2-1, with unresolved D. V dropped 1 base and J dropped 0 bases, with 7 bases sitting between them. The germline V gene encodes CDR1 SGHVS and CDR2 FQNEAQ. CDR3 length: 15 residues. CDR3 residues: CASSLVVSSYNEQFF. The CDR3 DNA sequence: TGTGCCAGCAGCTTAGTAGTGAGCTCCTACAATGAGCAGTTCTTC.

The sample holds many counts of this clonotype. This chain joins TRBV4-1 and TRBJ2-3; 12 bases are shared with TRBD2. Germline V gene lookup returns CDR1 MGHRA and CDR2 YSYEKL. The CDR3 has 18 amino acids. J gave up 0 bases and V 4 bases, and 8 bases lay outside the gene matches. CDR3 loop: CASSLRRTSGTSTDTQYF. CDR3 coding DNA: TGCGCCAGCAGCCTACGCCGGACTAGCGGGACTAGCACAGATACGCAGTATTTT.

This chain uses TRBV29-1 with TRBJ2-3, with D tentatively TRBD1 (6 bases). CDR3 size: 15 residues. Germline lookup yields CDR1 SQVTM and CDR2 ANQGSEA. Trimming took 0 bases from V and 3 from J, leaving 13 bases between them. CDR3 sequence reads: CSVEDRTGRTDTQYF. CDR3 sequence (DNA): TGCAGCGTTGAAGATCGTACAGGGCGGACAGATACGCAGTATTTT.

This clonotype was seen many times. This chain joins TRBV7-3 and TRBJ2-5, with 9 bases lining up with TRBD2. This CDR3 is built from 13 residues. With 4 bases clipped from V and 5 bases from J, the junction kept 2 bases outside the gene matches. Germline V gene sequence: CDR1 SGHTA, CDR2 FQGTGA. DNA for the CDR3: TGTGCCAGCAGCTGGACTAGCGAGGAGACCCAGTACTTC. This codes for CASSWTSEETQYF.

This clonotype was found many times. J is TRBJ2-2 and V is TRBV29-1; the D gene is possibly TRBD2 (5 bases). Germline V gene data show CDR1 as SQVTM and CDR2 as ANQGSEA. The germline V and J ends were trimmed by 3 bases and 1 base, with 9 bases remaining between them. The CDR3 has 14 residues. The CDR3 nucleotides are TGCAGCGTTGACGCCGGAGGGAACACCGGGGAGCTGTTTTTT. Its protein product is CSVDAGGNTGELFF.

This clonotype was counted between two and nine times. The genes are TRBV25-1 and TRBJ2-7, with a possible D match to TRBD2 (6 bases). V was pared by 5 bases and J by 2 bases, with 10 bases between. Germline assignment: CDR1 MGHDK and CDR2 SYGVNS. The CDR3 is 13 residues long. CDR3 bases: TGTGCCAGCAGTCCGACGGGGGCCTACGAGCAGTACTTC. Residues: CASSPTGAYEQYF.